Below are 17 T cell receptor beta chains sequenced from a single sample in a study of T cell responses to AZD1222 COVID-19 vaccine. Sequencing used immunoSEQ multiplex PCR; TCRdb keeps in-frame clones, though not all of them. The repertoire holds 70,000 to 95,000 clones, about nine tenths seen once, with under 14% in the top ten. Source: peripheral blood, taken 28 days after the second AZD1222 dose. The receptors were gathered from an adult who received the AZD1222 COVID-19 vaccine.

CDR3 bases: TGTGCCAGCAGCCGGGGGGGCGGTTACAATGAGCAGTTCTTC. As protein: CASSRGGGYNEQFF. V usage is TRBV11-3 and J usage is TRBJ2-1, with 8 bases lining up with TRBD2. Germline CDR1 SGHNT, CDR2 YENEEA. The CDR3 length is 14 residues. V shed 5 bases, J shed 4 bases, and the junction held 4 bases outside the gene matches. The variable domain in full, with the rest retrieved from reference TRBV11-3 and TRBJ2-1, is EAGVVQSPRYKIIEKKQPVAFWCNPISGHNTLYWYLQNLGQGPELLIRYENEEAVDDSQLPKDRFSAERLKGVDSTLKIQPAELGDSAVYLCASSRGGGYNEQFFGPGTRLTVL.

The rearrangement uses TRBV2 and TRBJ1-1, with a weak D call TRBD1 (5 bases). Germline CDR1 SNHLY, CDR2 FYNNEI. The CDR3 is made up of 15 amino acids. Trimming left V 4 bases short and J 5 bases short, with 17 bases between. CDR3 protein: CASSGGRTPVTEAFF. The CDR3 nucleotides are TGTGCCAGCAGTGGGGGACGGACCCCGGTGACTGAAGCTTTCTTT.

This chain uses TRBV28 with TRBJ2-7; the match to TRBD1 covers 9 bases. Germline CDR1 MDHEN, CDR2 SYDVKM. CDR3 length: 14 amino acids. The junction had 6 bases not matched to a gene; V was cut back by 3 bases and J by 6 bases. CDR3 protein: CASSFGDRVSEQYF. DNA for the CDR3: TGTGCCAGCAGTTTTGGGGACAGGGTATCCGAGCAGTACTTC.

This chain links TRBV6-5 with TRBJ1-2; D is perhaps TRBD1 (5 bases). The CDR3 length is 13 residues. Germline V gene lookup returns CDR1 MNHEY and CDR2 SVGAGI. The V end lost 9 bases, the J end lost 1 base, and 12 bases lay between the germline ends. The CDR3 loop reads CASSEGLNYGYTF. CDR3 in DNA: TGTGCCAGTTCGGAGGGGCTTAACTATGGCTACACCTTC.

The J gene is TRBJ2-1, the V gene TRBV19, with 7 bases aligning to TRBD2. CDR1 is LNHDA and CDR2 is SQIVND in the germline V gene (reference sequence). The CDR3 loop spans 14 amino acids. Trimming at V came to 5 bases and at J to 3 bases, leaving 4 bases not matched to a gene. The CDR3 spells CASSAREYYNEQFF. In DNA, the CDR3 is TGTGCCAGTAGTGCGCGGGAGTACTACAATGAGCAGTTCTTC.

The chain joins TRBV3-1 (or the pseudogene TRBV3-2) to TRBJ2-1; 10 nucleotides align to TRBD2. The V gene end was trimmed by 5 bases and the J gene end by 7 bases; junction bases not matched to a gene: 14. Per germline, CDR1 LGHDT and CDR2 YNNKEL (reference sequence). The CDR3 is 17 amino acids. CDR3 sequence reads: CASSSRWSGGAGNEQFF. CDR3 bases: TGTGCCAGCAGCTCCAGGTGGAGCGGGGGGGCAGGTAATGAGCAGTTCTTC.

The rearrangement links TRBV30 to TRBJ1-2; D unclear. CDR1 is GTSNPN, CDR2 SVGIG, per germline (reference sequence). The ends were cut back, 2 bases at V and 6 bases at J, with 16 bases in the middle. This CDR3 region has 14 residues. This CDR3 is CAWSTGLLVNGYTF. CDR3 nucleotide sequence: TGTGCCTGGAGTACTGGACTCTTGGTTAATGGCTACACCTTC.

V and J are TRBV11-1 and TRBJ2-5, with 8 positions matching TRBD2. Germline CDR1 is SGHAT and CDR2 is FQDESV (reference sequence). The trim removed 5 bases at V and 10 bases at J, leaving 9 bases unmatched. The CDR3 has 13 residues. The CDR3 is CASSPPTSDSQYF. CDR3 nucleotide sequence: TGTGCCAGCAGCCCGCCGACTAGCGATAGCCAGTACTTC.

The chain recombines TRBV10-3 with TRBJ2-7; the D call may be TRBD1 or TRBD2 (5 bases each). Trimming took off 7 bases at V and 4 bases at J, with 14 bases between the two ends. CDR3 length equals 13 residues. Germline loops: CDR1 ENHRY, CDR2 SYGVKD. The CDR3: CAITAGAAYEQYF. The CDR3, as DNA: TGTGCCATCACCGCCGGGGCGGCTTACGAGCAGTACTTC.

The V and J genes are TRBV28 and TRBJ1-2, with D perhaps matching TRBD1 (5 bases). The germline gives CDR1 MDHEN, CDR2 SYDVKM. There are 15 residues in the CDR3. Trimming removed 1 base at V and 7 bases at J, with 16 bases between. The CDR3 region is CASSLFTGTATGYTF. In DNA, the CDR3 is TGTGCCAGCAGTTTATTCACCGGGACCGCTACTGGCTACACCTTC.

The rearrangement joins TRBV7-3 to TRBJ2-5; 7 positions agree with TRBD2. The CDR3 is 15 residues long. V dropped 3 bases and J dropped 0; count of bases not matched to a gene: 4. Germline V gene data show CDR1 as SGHTA and CDR2 as FQGTGA. Here the CDR3 DNA reads TGTGCCAGCAGCTTTAATCTAGCGGACCAAGAGACCCAGTACTTC. Translated: CASSFNLADQETQYF.

J is TRBJ2-1 and V is TRBV5-1, with D perhaps TRBD1 or TRBD2 (5 bases each). The CDR3 has 14 amino acids. V dropped 2 bases and J dropped 4 bases, with 10 bases sitting between them. Germline assignment: CDR1 SGHRS and CDR2 YFSETQ. The CDR3 DNA follows: TGCGCCAGCAGCTTTGGGGGAGAGTACAATGAGCAGTTCTTC. Residues: CASSFGGEYNEQFF.

V and J are TRBV7-9 and TRBJ1-3; D uncertain. The germline V and J ends were trimmed by 0 bases and 3 bases, with 12 bases remaining between them. Germline-derived CDR1 and CDR2 are SEHNR and FQNEAQ (reference sequence). There are 16 residues in the CDR3. Here the CDR3 reads CASSLAKLNDGNTIYF. Written as DNA, the CDR3 is TGTGCCAGCAGCTTAGCGAAATTGAACGATGGAAACACCATATATTTT.

This CDR3 is CASSLTGDYGYTF. The CDR3, as DNA: TGTGCCAGCAGTTTGACCGGTGACTATGGCTACACCTTC. The chain carries TRBV2 and TRBJ1-2, with D unresolved. The CDR3 is 13 residues long. V lost 5 bases to trimming and J lost 3 bases, with 10 bases between them. Germline loops: CDR1 SNHLY, CDR2 FYNNEI.

The chain is built from TRBV29-1 and TRBJ2-3; the match to TRBD1 covers 10 bases. J gave up 1 base and V 7 bases, and 2 bases lay outside the gene matches. Germline lookup yields CDR1 SQVTM and CDR2 ANQGSEA. This CDR3 region has 13 residues. The CDR3 protein is CSGDRGGTDTQYF. CDR3 sequence (DNA): TGCAGCGGGGACAGGGGTGGCACAGATACGCAGTATTTT.

The chain links TRBV19 to TRBJ1-2, with D tentatively TRBD1 (5 bases). The CDR3 has 15 amino acids. Trimming left V 5 bases short and J 0 bases short, with 13 bases between. Germline lookup yields CDR1 LNHDA and CDR2 SQIVND (reference sequence). The CDR3 is CASSPFGTSNYGYTF. The CDR3 nucleotides read TGTGCCAGTAGTCCATTCGGGACTTCTAACTATGGCTACACCTTC.

In its sample, this clone was seen once. CDR3 sequence reads: CASSSAGANTEAFF. CDR3 nucleotide sequence: TGTGCCAGCAGCTCCGCAGGAGCGAACACTGAAGCTTTCTTT. The rearrangement uses TRBV7-3 and TRBJ1-1; no clear D gene. CDR3 size: 14 residues. In germline, CDR1 is SGHTA, CDR2 FQGTGA. Trimming shortened V by 4 bases and J by 1 base, and 10 bases separated the two germline ends.